These 32 T cell receptor beta chains share one sample of origin, sequenced in a study of CD8 T cells in ankylosing spondylitis. One entry per CDR3 protein results from TCRdb running MiXCR on the 5' RACE reads. The sample has nearly 250,000 distinct CDR3 sequences, about 30% seen once. Source material: blood, either unsorted or a sorted T cell fraction (not recorded which). The receptors were gathered from a male donor with ankylosing spondylitis or in good health (not recorded which).

In its sample, this clonotype was seen a few times. The rearrangement links TRBV7-9 to TRBJ1-1, with D possibly TRBD1 on 5 matching bases. The CDR3 has 13 amino acids. Per germline, CDR1 SEHNR and CDR2 FQNEAQ (reference sequence). The V and J ends lost 5 bases and 5 bases respectively, with 12 bases between them. CDR3 protein: CASSVRESTEAFF. The DNA for the CDR3 is TGTGCCAGCAGCGTCAGGGAGTCGACTGAAGCTTTCTTT.

This chain links TRBV15 with TRBJ2-7; weak D call: TRBD2 (7 bases). Germline V gives CDR1 LNHNV, CDR2 YYDKDF (reference sequence). CDR3 length: 19 residues. Trimming stripped 5 bases from V and 4 bases from J, with 30 bases between. CDR3 protein: CATSPPWGGPFQSSYEQYF. The CDR3, as DNA: TGTGCCACCAGCCCACCATGGGGGGGCCCCTTCCAATCTTCTTACGAGCAGTACTTC.

This chain uses TRBV21-1 with TRBJ2-3; the table's D call, TRBD2, has no DNA check behind it. TRBV21-1 is flagged as a pseudogene. The CDR3 consists of 17 residues. The CDR3: CASSDRTSGSRTDTQYF. CDR3 in DNA: TGTGCCAGCAGCGATCGGACTAGCGGGTCTCGCACAGATACGCAGTATTTT.

This clonotype has just a few counts. The chain has TRBV12-3 or TRBV12-4 and TRBJ2-6; D is uncertain. V was clipped by 6 bases and J by 3 bases, with 6 bases between them. The CDR3 extends over 13 amino acids. The DNA of the CDR3 is TGTGCCAGCAGGTACAATGGGGCCAACGTCCTGACTTTC. It encodes CASRYNGANVLTF.

This clonotype was seen a handful of times. The rearrangement links TRBV12-3 or TRBV12-4 to TRBJ2-7; 8 nucleotides align to TRBD1. V trimming: 6 bases; J trimming: 7 bases; junction bases outside the gene matches: 11. CDR3 size: 14 residues. The CDR3 region is CASSRDRTLGEQYF. In DNA form, the CDR3 reads TGTGCCAGCAGCCGGGACAGGACCCTGGGTGAGCAGTACTTC.

This clonotype came up many times. The CDR3: CSVVGQGGYGYTF. The CDR3 nucleotides are TGCAGCGTCGTAGGACAGGGAGGCTATGGCTACACCTTC. The chain has TRBV29-1 and TRBJ1-2; 8 bases match TRBD1. V trimming: 6 bases; J trimming: 4 bases; junction bases outside the gene matches: 7. The germline gives CDR1 SQVTM, CDR2 ANQGSEA. This CDR3 has 13 amino acids.

This clonotype has just a few counts. The chain joins TRBV20-1 to TRBJ2-4; TRBD2 matches 10 bases. The germline V gene has CDR1 DFQATT and CDR2 SNEGSKA (reference sequence). CDR3 length: 15 amino acids. The V and J ends lost 1 base and 5 bases, in that order; junction bases with no gene match: 5. The CDR3 reads CSARGIAGGQNIQYF. CDR3 coding DNA: TGCAGTGCTAGAGGAATAGCGGGGGGACAAAACATTCAGTACTTC.

This clonotype was seen a few times. This chain links TRBV6-5 with TRBJ1-1, with D unresolved. The CDR3 has 13 residues. Germline CDR1 reads MNHEY; CDR2 reads SVGAGI. V was pared by 3 bases and J by 0 bases, with 5 bases between. This chain's CDR3 is CASSYSLNTEAFF. CDR3 DNA sequence: TGTGCCAGCAGTTATTCCCTGAACACTGAAGCTTTCTTT.

The chain carries TRBV25-1 and TRBJ1-5, with 7 bases that match TRBD1. Germline lookup yields CDR1 MGHDK and CDR2 SYGVNS. The CDR3 runs 15 residues. V shed 4 bases, J shed 3 bases, and the junction held 6 bases outside the gene matches. The CDR3 loop reads CASSGRGAYNQPQHF. The DNA of the CDR3 is TGTGCCAGCAGTGGCAGGGGGGCCTACAATCAGCCCCAGCATTTT.

This clonotype occurred many times. This chain uses TRBV29-1 with TRBJ2-7; TRBD2 matches 7 bases. Germline CDR1 SQVTM, CDR2 ANQGSEA. Trimming removed 6 bases from V and 3 bases from J; junction bases left unmatched: 2. The CDR3 length is 11 residues. The CDR3 sequence: CSVGTNYEQYF. In DNA, the CDR3 is TGCAGCGTCGGGACTAACTACGAGCAGTACTTC.

This chain connects TRBV12-3 or TRBV12-4 to TRBJ2-5; D might be TRBD2 (6 bases). CDR3 length: 15 residues. The V end lost 5 bases, the J end lost 7 bases, and 20 bases lay between the germline ends. The CDR3 protein is CASSPPGLRLGTQYF. The CDR3 region has the DNA TGTGCCAGCAGTCCCCCGGGACTCAGATTAGGGACCCAGTACTTC.

The sample holds one count of this clonotype. The CDR3 loop is CASSLTSGTGETQYF. CDR3 nucleotides: TGCGCCAGCAGCTTGACTAGCGGCACCGGGGAGACCCAGTACTTC. The rearrangement links TRBV5-1 to TRBJ2-5; 8 positions match TRBD2. CDR3 length: 15 amino acids. Germline CDR1 SGHRS, CDR2 YFSETQ. The J segment lost 5 bases and the V segment lost 1 base, leaving 7 bases of the junction unmatched.

The V gene is TRBV5-5, the J gene TRBJ2-7; D is possibly TRBD2 (5 bases). Germline V gene sequence: CDR1 SGHKS, CDR2 YYEKEE (reference sequence). Trimming removed 0 bases from V and 6 bases from J, with 10 bases in between. The CDR3 contains 13 residues. The CDR3 nucleotides read TGTGCCAGCAGCTTGGTATCCGCGGGCGAGCAGTACTTC. Amino acids: CASSLVSAGEQYF.

The V gene is TRBV15, the J gene TRBJ2-1; 8 nucleotides agree with TRBD1. The CDR3 consists of 13 residues. Trimming removed 9 bases from V and 9 bases from J; junction bases left unmatched: 10. CDR1 and CDR2 from the germline V gene are LNHNV and YYDKDF (reference sequence). The CDR3 coding sequence is TGTGCCACAAGCGGACAGGGAATGTTTGAGCAGTTCTTC. Translating gives CATSGQGMFEQFF. The whole variable domain, remainder taken from reference TRBV15 and TRBJ2-1, is DAMVIQNPRYQVTQFGKPVTLSCSQTLNHNVMYWYQQKSSQAPKLLFHYYDKDFNNEADTPDNFQSRRPNTSFCFLDIRSPGLGDTAMYLCATSGQGMFEQFFGPGTRLTVL.

The J gene is TRBJ2-1, the V gene TRBV20-1; D call uncertain. CDR1 is DFQATT, CDR2 SNEGSKA, per germline (reference sequence). Trimming stripped 5 bases from V and 1 base from J, with 24 bases between. This CDR3 contains 18 residues. In DNA form, the CDR3 reads TGCAGTGCTTCAAAGCACCAAAATGAGCCTGATTCCTACAATGAGCAGTTCTTC. Amino acid sequence: CSASKHQNEPDSYNEQFF.

The chain employs TRBV29-1 and TRBJ2-3; D may be TRBD1 or TRBD2 (6 bases each). V gave up 4 bases and J gave up 0 bases, with 11 bases separating them. Per the germline V gene, CDR1 is SQVTM and CDR2 is ANQGSEA. This CDR3 region has 14 residues. CDR3: CSVGGAKSTDTQYF. The CDR3 nucleotides read TGCAGCGTTGGGGGGGCGAAGAGCACAGATACGCAGTATTTT.

The rearrangement links TRBV28 to TRBJ1-2; TRBD1 matches 9 bases. Germline trimming cut 5 bases from V and 0 bases from J; bases unmatched to any gene: 22. CDR1 is MDHEN and CDR2 is SYDVKM in the germline V gene. The CDR3 consists of 21 residues. CDR3: CASSPHLRTGTGRKANYGYTF. CDR3 coding DNA: TGTGCCAGCAGTCCTCATCTGAGAACCGGGACAGGGAGGAAGGCTAACTATGGCTACACCTTC.

This clonotype came up a few times. The genes are TRBV12-3 or TRBV12-4 and TRBJ1-2; the D is unclear. This CDR3 comprises 15 residues. Trimming stripped 3 bases from V and 4 bases from J, with 15 bases between. The DNA for the CDR3 is TGTGCCAGCAGTTTTCGGGGTCCGGGTTCCTATGGCTACACCTTC. Amino acid sequence: CASSFRGPGSYGYTF.

This sequence joins TRBV27 and TRBJ2-7, with D perhaps TRBD1 (5 bases). Germline-derived CDR1 and CDR2 are MNHEY and SMNVEV (reference sequence). V lost 5 bases and J lost 2, with 13 bases in between. CDR3 length equals 14 residues. CDR3: CASSNTGFTYEQYF. CDR3 in DNA: TGTGCCAGCAGTAATACAGGATTCACCTACGAGCAGTACTTC.

The genes are TRBV12-3 or TRBV12-4 and TRBJ2-7; 10 bases align to TRBD1. This CDR3 region has 14 residues. V dropped 3 bases and J dropped 6; count of bases not matched to a gene: 5. CDR3 loop: CASSFRDRGGEQYF. The DNA of the CDR3 is TGTGCCAGCAGTTTCCGGGACAGGGGTGGCGAGCAGTACTTC.

V usage is TRBV9 and J usage is TRBJ2-3; no reliable D call. The CDR3 contains 15 residues. Germline assignment: CDR1 SGDLS and CDR2 YYNGEE. The ends were cut back, 0 bases at V and 5 bases at J, with 13 bases in the middle. CDR3 coding DNA: TGTGCCAGCAGCGTAGACATTGCGACCTTAGATACGCAGTATTTT. Its translation: CASSVDIATLDTQYF.

This clonotype was detected only a few times. The chain carries TRBV20-1 and TRBJ1-3; D is possibly TRBD1 (5 bases). CDR3 size: 14 residues. V lost 6 bases and J lost 6, with 18 bases in between. Per germline, CDR1 DFQATT and CDR2 SNEGSKA (reference sequence). CDR3 sequence: CSAIFPGLSNTIYF. Here the CDR3 DNA reads TGCAGTGCCATTTTTCCGGGACTATCAAACACCATATATTTT.

The V gene is TRBV5-6, the J gene TRBJ2-7; D is ambiguous. Germline V lookup: CDR1 SGHDT, CDR2 YYEEEE. This CDR3 region has 16 residues. Trimming stripped 0 bases from V and 6 bases from J, with 19 bases between. Written as DNA, the CDR3 is TGTGCCAGCAGCTTGGTCGGACCAACCTTGGGCCCCGAGCAGTACTTC. As protein: CASSLVGPTLGPEQYF.

The rearrangement links TRBV5-5 to TRBJ2-7, with a possible D match to TRBD1 (6 bases). Germline-derived CDR1 and CDR2 are SGHKS and YYEKEE (reference sequence). V was pared by 0 bases and J by 5 bases, with 12 bases between. The CDR3 spans 14 residues. CDR3 nucleotide sequence: TGTGCCAGCAGCTTGGGTCCAGGGGCAAACGAGCAGTACTTC. Translated, it gives CASSLGPGANEQYF.

The genes are TRBV15 and TRBJ2-2; the D gene is possibly TRBD1 (5 bases). The CDR3 loop spans 15 amino acids. Germline V gene data show CDR1 as LNHNV and CDR2 as YYDKDF (reference sequence). V was trimmed by 0 bases and J by 4 bases, leaving 9 bases between them. The CDR3 DNA is TGTGCCACCAGCAGAGAGCCAGGGCCCACCGGGGAGCTGTTTTTT. It specifies CATSREPGPTGELFF.

The chain recombines TRBV29-1 with TRBJ2-5; the D gene could be TRBD1 or TRBD2 (5 bases each). V dropped 6 bases and J dropped 4 bases, with 15 bases sitting between them. The CDR3 is 13 residues long. Germline CDR1 SQVTM, CDR2 ANQGSEA. The CDR3 loop is CSVRKGAGETQYF. The CDR3 DNA reads TGCAGCGTGCGGAAAGGGGCGGGAGAGACCCAGTACTTC.

The chain is built from TRBV5-5 and TRBJ2-5, with TRBD2 matching 8 bases. Germline loops: CDR1 SGHKS, CDR2 YYEKEE (reference sequence). This CDR3 comprises 15 residues. V trimming: 2 bases; J trimming: 5 bases; junction bases outside the gene matches: 8. The CDR3 coding sequence is TGTGCCAGCAGCTTAGTAGCTAGCGGGCGGGAGACCCAGTACTTC. This gives the protein CASSLVASGRETQYF.

The V and J genes are TRBV28 and TRBJ1-5, with unresolved D. With 4 bases removed from V and 7 bases from J, the gap between germline ends came to 14 bases. Germline CDR1 MDHEN, CDR2 SYDVKM. The length of the CDR3 is 14 residues. The DNA for the CDR3 is TGTGCCAGCAGTTCCCCCTTAATAACCCAGCCCCAGCATTTT. Translation gives CASSSPLITQPQHF.

Note on this clonotype: The final CDR3 position lacks the conserved phenylalanine or tryptophan, pointing to a likely read error. The chain has TRBV29-1 and TRBJ2-4, with 8 bases matching TRBD2. J lost 2 bases, V lost 6 bases, and 9 bases had no gene match. CDR3 length: 15 residues. CDR1 is SQVTM and CDR2 is ANQGSEA in the germline V gene. This CDR3 reads CSVATSGGSKNIQYS. CDR3 nucleotides: TGCAGCGTCGCCACTAGCGGTGGATCCAAAAACATTCAGTACTCC.

The CDR3 loop reads CASSLMTGGSEQYF. The DNA of the CDR3 is TGTGCCAGCAGCCTAATGACAGGGGGCAGCGAGCAGTACTTC. The genes are TRBV5-4 and TRBJ2-7; 10 bases align to TRBD1. J gave up 6 bases and V 4 bases, and 7 bases lay outside the gene matches. Germline CDR1 reads SGHNT; CDR2 reads YYREEE (reference sequence). This CDR3 has 14 residues.

As to this clonotype: A much larger clone lies one base from this, so it may be a read error. The gene calls are TRBV20-1 and TRBJ2-1, with D tentatively TRBD1 (5 bases). With the DNA end fitting TRBJ2-7 better, the J assignment may be wrong. Germline V lookup: CDR1 DFQATT, CDR2 SNEGSKA (reference sequence). The length of the CDR3 is 15 residues. CDR3 sequence reads: CSARDLAGSYNEQYF. The DNA of the CDR3 is TGCAGTGCTAGAGATTTGGCAGGGTCCTACAATGAGCAGTACTTC.

The rearrangement uses TRBV20-1 and TRBJ2-7; D possibly corresponds to TRBD1 (6 bases). The CDR3 covers 14 residues. Germline CDR1 reads DFQATT; CDR2 reads SNEGSKA (reference sequence). Trimming shortened V by 5 bases and J by 3 bases, and 17 bases separated the two germline ends. CDR3 nucleotide sequence: TGCAGTGCTTGGGTGGGCGGACAGCACTACGAGCAGTACTTC. It encodes CSAWVGGQHYEQYF.